Below, 10 T cell receptor beta chains from the same sample are listed, as sequenced in a study of T cell changes during pregnancy in multiple sclerosis. Repertoires were generated with immunoSEQ multiplex PCR, while TCRdb's copy carries only in-frame clones and drops some. There are about 46,000 clones in the sample; 93% occur only once, and around 3.9% lies in the top ten. The sample here was CD8+ T cells from peripheral blood mononuclear cells, taken after pregnancy. These receptors all come from a female donor with multiple sclerosis, enrolled in a pregnancy study.

The chain uses TRBV27 and TRBJ2-1; 8 bases agree with TRBD2. Germline CDR1 and CDR2: MNHEY and SMNVEV (reference sequence). The V segment lost 10 bases and the J segment 0 bases; nucleotides outside the gene matches: 8. The CDR3 consists of 15 residues. For the CDR3, the DNA is TGTGCCACCCCAGCGGGAGCCTCCTCCTACAATGAGCAGTTCTTC. This codes for CATPAGASSYNEQFF.

V is TRBV4-2 and J is TRBJ2-5, with 9 nucleotides matching TRBD2. CDR1 and CDR2 (germline): LGHNA, YNFKEQ. CDR3 length: 17 amino acids. V dropped 1 base and J dropped 5; count of bases not matched to a gene: 11. The CDR3 is CASSQGGLARGHETQYF. CDR3 bases: TGTGCCAGCAGCCAAGGTGGACTAGCGAGAGGTCACGAGACCCAGTACTTC.

V usage is TRBV28 and J usage is TRBJ2-1; TRBD2 agrees at 12 bases. Germline assignment: CDR1 MDHEN and CDR2 SYDVKM. This CDR3 has 17 residues. J lost 7 bases, V lost 5 bases, and 12 bases had no gene match. This chain's CDR3 is CASSLGGTSGLENEQFF. The DNA for the CDR3 is TGTGCCAGCAGTCTAGGGGGGACTAGCGGGTTAGAAAATGAGCAGTTCTTC.

This clone was counted only a few times. CDR3 sequence (DNA): TGTGCCAGCAGTTCTCTTGGGCGGAACACTGAAGCTTTCTTT. Residues: CASSSLGRNTEAFF. The chain combines TRBV2 with TRBJ1-1; no clear D. The CDR3 contains 14 residues. The germline gives CDR1 SNHLY, CDR2 FYNNEI. V was shortened by 5 bases and J by 1 base, with 11 bases between the two germline ends.

CDR3 DNA: TGTGCTAGTGGTTTGGCGCGGGAAGGCTACACCTTC. Translated, it gives CASGLAREGYTF. The J gene is TRBJ1-2, the V gene TRBV12-5; D gene ambiguous. The CDR3 totals 12 residues. The ends were cut back, 1 base at V and 8 bases at J, with 8 bases in the middle. CDR1 is LGHNT, CDR2 FRNRAP, per germline. The full variable domain, completed using reference TRBV12-5 and TRBJ1-2, is DARVTQTPRHKVTEMGQEVTMRCQPILGHNTVFWYRQTMMQGLELLAYFRNRAPLDDSGMPKDRFSAEMPDATLATLKIQPSEPRDSAVYFCASGLAREGYTFGSGTRLTVV.

This CDR3 reads CAWSPGTGSNQPQHF. The CDR3, as DNA: TGTGCCTGGAGCCCAGGGACAGGGAGCAATCAGCCCCAGCATTTT. The J gene is TRBJ1-5, the V gene TRBV30; TRBD1 aligns across 9 bases. V lost 3 bases to trimming and J lost 1 base; unmatched junction nucleotides: 4. CDR3 size: 15 residues. The germline V gene has CDR1 GTSNPN and CDR2 SVGIG (reference sequence).

The V gene is TRBV9, the J gene TRBJ1-5; D uncertain. Germline CDR1 and CDR2: SGDLS and YYNGEE. The CDR3 has 14 amino acids. The V gene lost 4 bases and the J gene lost 0 bases, with 8 bases spanning the gap. CDR3 sequence: CASSSGISNQPQHF. In nucleotides, the CDR3 is TGTGCCAGCAGCTCAGGAATTAGCAATCAGCCCCAGCATTTT.

Within the sample, this clone is large. V is TRBV28 and J is TRBJ1-1, with 7 nucleotides matching TRBD1. The V gene's germline CDR1 is MDHEN and CDR2 SYDVKM. V dropped 4 bases and J dropped 2; count of bases not matched to a gene: 4. CDR3 length: 14 residues. The CDR3 DNA is TGTGCCAGCAGTTACCGGGACAGAAACACTGAAGCTTTCTTT. Protein sequence: CASSYRDRNTEAFF.

V and J are TRBV4-1 and TRBJ1-1; D is unclear. CDR1 is MGHRA and CDR2 is YSYEKL in the germline V gene. The CDR3 is made up of 13 amino acids. V was cut by 3 bases and J by 2 bases, with 7 bases left in between. The CDR3 protein is CASSHGRNTEAFF. DNA of the CDR3: TGCGCCAGCAGCCACGGTCGTAACACTGAAGCTTTCTTT.

V gene TRBV19 combines with J gene TRBJ1-1, with TRBD1 matching over 7 bases. The CDR3 covers 17 residues. Germline assignment: CDR1 LNHDA and CDR2 SQIVND (reference sequence). V lost 4 bases to trimming and J lost 0 bases; unmatched junction nucleotides: 11. CDR3 bases: TGTGCCAGTAGTACTATCGGACAGGTCTTCATGAACACTGAAGCTTTCTTT. It translates to CASSTIGQVFMNTEAFF.